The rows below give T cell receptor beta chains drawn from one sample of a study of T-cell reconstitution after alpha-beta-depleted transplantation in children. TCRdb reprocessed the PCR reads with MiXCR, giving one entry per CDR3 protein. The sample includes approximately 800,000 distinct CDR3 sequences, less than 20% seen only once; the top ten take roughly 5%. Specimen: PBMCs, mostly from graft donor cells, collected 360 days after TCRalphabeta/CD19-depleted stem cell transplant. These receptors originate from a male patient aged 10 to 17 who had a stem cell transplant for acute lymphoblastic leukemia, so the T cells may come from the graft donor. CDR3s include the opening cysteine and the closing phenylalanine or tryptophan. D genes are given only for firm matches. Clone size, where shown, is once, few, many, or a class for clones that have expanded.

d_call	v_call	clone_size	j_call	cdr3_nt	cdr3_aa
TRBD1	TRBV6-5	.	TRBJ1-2	TGTGCCAGCAGTTACCCGGACAGGGCTGGCTACACCTTC	CASSYPDRAGYTF
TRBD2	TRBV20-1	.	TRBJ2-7	TGCAGTGCTACTTCCGGGACTATCCTCTACGAGCAGTACTTC	CSATSGTILYEQYF
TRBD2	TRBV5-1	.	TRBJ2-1	TGCGCCAGCAGCTTGGCCCTAGCGGGAGGAGGCTACAATGAGCAGTTCTTC	CASSLALAGGGYNEQFF
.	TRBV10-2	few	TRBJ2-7	TGCGCCAGCACCGAACAGGGTGGCTACGAGCAGTACTTC	CASTEQGGYEQYF
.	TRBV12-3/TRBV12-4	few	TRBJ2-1	TGTGCCAGTATTACAGGACTAACTAACAATGAGCAGTTCTTC	CASITGLTNNEQFF
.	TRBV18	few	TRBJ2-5	TGTGCCAGCTCACCCTGGACGGACCAAGAGACCCAGTACTTC	CASSPWTDQETQYF
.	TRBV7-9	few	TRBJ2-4	TGTGCCAGCAGCGTACAGGGCCCTATAGCCAAAAACATTCAGTACTTC	CASSVQGPIAKNIQYF
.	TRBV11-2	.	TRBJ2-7	TGTGCCAGCAGCTTAGATCATTTGGCATCCTACGAGCAGTACTTC	CASSLDHLASYEQYF
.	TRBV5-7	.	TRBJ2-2	TGTGCCAGCAGCTTGATCACTAGGGTGGACGGGGAGCTGTTTTTT	CASSLITRVDGELFF
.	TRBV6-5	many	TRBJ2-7	TGTGCCAGCAGTTACCTAGTAGGCGGAGGGGAGGCGACCTACGAGCAGTACTTC	CASSYLVGGGEATYEQYF
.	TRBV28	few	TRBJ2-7	TGTGCCAGCAGTGCCCCAAAGCGGAGTTACGAGCAGTACTTC	CASSAPKRSYEQYF
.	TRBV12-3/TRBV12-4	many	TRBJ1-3	TGTGCCAGCAGTCACTCTGGAAACACCATATATTTT	CASSHSGNTIYF
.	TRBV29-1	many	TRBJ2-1	TGCAGCGTTGATCCCGGACAAGGGGGGTACAATGAGCAGTTCTTC	CSVDPGQGGYNEQFF
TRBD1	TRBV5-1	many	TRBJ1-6	TGCGCCAGCAGCTTTGGACAGGGGGGCTCACCCCTCCACTTT	CASSFGQGGSPLHF
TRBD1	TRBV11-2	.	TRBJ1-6	TGTGCCAGCAGCCCGCCAGGGGGGCCCCCTCTCTTT	CASSPPGGPPLF
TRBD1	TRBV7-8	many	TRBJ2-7	TGTGCCAGCAGCCCGACGAGACAGGGAGCCTACGAGCAGTACTTC	CASSPTRQGAYEQYF
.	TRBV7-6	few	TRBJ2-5	TGTGCCAGCAGCTTAGGTACAGAACTCCAAGAGACCCAGTACTTC	CASSLGTELQETQYF